The entry that follows covers one T cell receptor beta chain sequence. Its recognized antigen is unknown. Base qualities are not provided; no much larger clone lies one nucleotide away. The germline V and J ends show losses of 4 bases and 5 bases respectively, and no gene match explains 6 bases of the junction. Based on the germline V gene, the CDR1 and CDR2 sequences are SGHRS and YFSETQ. CDR3 length: 15 amino acids, cysteine to phenylalanine. Only CDR3 DNA is held: 45 bases, read in frame from base 1. The source of the sample is a study of blood T cells in healthy people across ages (dated by TCRdb to between 2014 and 2016). Study-wide context: In model experiments, roughly one uniquely barcoded TCR beta cDNA molecule per two T cells was captured by template switching. Using deep sequencing normalized with unique cDNA molecular identifiers, the study measured how TCR beta repertoire diversity changes with age. The donors were split into four age groups: young (average 16 years), middle-aged (roughly 39), aged (over 55) and long-lived (roughly 77). Donors of different ages were randomly distributed across sequencing lanes to avoid experimental bias. For two donors (one aged 18 to 30 and one aged 80 or older), the study analyzed two additional independent replicas of 1 million unique cDNA reads from the same blood draw. Study-wide conclusions, independent of this receptor: Because the CMV infection status of the donors was unknown, age-related changes in expanded clonotypes may potentially have been confounded. Compared with the aged group, the long-lived group had more naive CD4+ T cells, fewer expanded clones and increased TCR diversity, a pattern suggesting age selection. Since profiling was done on bulk unsorted PBMCs, naive and antigen-experienced compartments could not be conclusively compared. Observed TCR beta diversity per million T cells fell roughly linearly with age, and a significant reduction was already apparent by age around 44. Estimates of total diversity based on one million sequenced T cells were considered lower bounds and underestimates. The percentage of naive T cells measured by flow cytometry correlated strongly with observed TCR beta diversity.

Library preparation employed 5' RACE. Instrument on record: Illumina HiSeq 2500. A second PCR of roughly 7 to 11 cycles was performed with a sample-barcoded 5' primer and a J-beta primer mix. Each TCR beta cDNA molecule received a unique molecular identifier from a template-switch 5' adaptor carrying 12 random nucleotides. Each sample yielded at least 2.5 million CDR3-containing paired-end reads. First-strand cDNA was synthesized from all RNA with the Mint cDNA synthesis kit, primed by a TRBC-specific oligonucleotide. All cDNA was treated with uracil-DNA glycosylase and then went through a first 18-cycle PCR with the universal primers M1SS and BC2_uni_R. The authors' pipeline ran thus. For normalization, 1 million high-quality reads were randomly selected from each sample, with every read carrying a distinct molecular identifier. Reads sharing molecular identifiers were discarded rather than binned into consensus sequences. MiTCR, run with a Q25 quality threshold and the strictest error-elimination algorithm, handled CDR3 identification, clonotype clustering and error correction. A nonparametric unseen species model using Euler transformation provided a lower-bound estimate of total TCR beta diversity. The public reads were run again by TCRdb, first through fastp at Q25 and then through MiXCR, and only productive beta chains were kept. Each record represents a unique CDR3 protein, reported with the most common genes and DNA among its rows. The V and J calls follow TCRdb's processing rather than the paper's. The sample table contains 1.5 million to 2 million distinct CDR3 sequences; only one count was recorded for just under 50% of them. Approximately 2.1% of the sample rests with the top ten.

Systemically healthy Caucasian individuals from Russia, 39 in total and aged roughly 6 to 100 years, were included as donors. Each donor gave roughly 9.5 milliliters of peripheral blood, collected into EDTA-treated Vacutainer tubes. Ficoll-Paque density-gradient centrifugation was used to isolate PBMCs, with at least 6.5 million obtained per sample. Trizol reagent was used to extract total RNA from the PBMCs, yielding at least 6 micrograms per sample. For every donor, an aliquot of PBMCs went through flow cytometry to measure the percentages of naive CD45RAhigh/CD27high T cells. This receptor chain uses TRBV5-1 and TRBJ1-6; the central 7 bases match TRBD1. This clonotype was obtained from a woman aged 40-49 years in good health. Sequenced: blood. The nucleotides are TGCGCCAGCAGCGGGACACAGGGGAATAATTCACCCCTCCACTTT. This yields the protein CASSGTQGNNSPLHF.